This is a list of T cell receptor beta chains from one sample in a study of blood T cell repertoires in COVID-19. Data came from immunoSEQ multiplex PCR; TCRdb stores just in-frame clones and leaves some out. Of 120,000 to 150,000 clones in the sample, 80% to 85% were seen once. The sample consisted of peripheral blood. These receptors were obtained from a young man with COVID-19, enrolled during active disease. The CDR3 runs from the conserved cysteine through the conserved F or W. A D gene is named only where the DNA matches it firmly. Expanded clones get a size class; other rows say once, few or many, or leave the size out.

>TRBV4-1|-|TRBJ1-1|-
TGCGCCAGCAGCCAAGACGGGTATGAAGCTTTCTTT
CASSQDGYEAFF
>TRBV19|once|TRBJ2-1|-
TGTGCCAGTAGTGTCGTTCGGAGAGAGCAGTTCTTC
CASSVVRREQFF
>TRBV2|-|TRBJ1-1|-
TGTGCCAGCAGTTCCGACAGGACCTCGAACACTGAAGCTTTCTTT
CASSSDRTSNTEAFF
>TRBV10-3|-|TRBJ2-2|TRBD2
TGTGCCATCAGACCCGGGACTAGCGGGAGCACCGGGGAGCTGTTTTTT
CAIRPGTSGSTGELFF
>TRBV5-6|-|TRBJ1-1|-
TGTGCCAGCAGCTTTAGGGGTGTGCGGAAGAGCACTGAAGCTTTCTTT
CASSFRGVRKSTEAFF
>TRBV2|-|TRBJ1-2|-
TGTGCCAGCAGCGGACGGGGAAACTATGGCTACACCTTC
CASSGRGNYGYTF
>TRBV7-8|-|TRBJ2-2|-
TGTGCCAGCAGCTTGGAGGGGATATACGGGGAGCTGTTTTTT
CASSLEGIYGELFF
>TRBV27|-|TRBJ2-1|-
TGTGCCAGCAGTTTGCTTGTCGGAGGCTCCTACAATGAGCAGTTCTTC
CASSLLVGGSYNEQFF
>TRBV19|-|TRBJ2-5|-
TGTGCCAGTAGTATAGCGAGGGGGAGAATAGCGGGTACCCAAGAGACCCAGTACTTC
CASSIARGRIAGTQETQYF
>TRBV3-1/TRBV3-2|-|TRBJ2-4|-
TGTGCCAGCAGCCAATCGGAGGGCGGGAACATTCAGTACTTC
CASSQSEGGNIQYF
>TRBV6-5|-|TRBJ2-2|TRBD2
TGTGCCAGCGATAGCGGGAGGGGCACCGGGGAGCTGTTTTTT
CASDSGRGTGELFF
>TRBV27|-|TRBJ1-2|TRBD1
TGTGCCAGCAGCCCAGACAGGGGGCCGATCTACACCTTC
CASSPDRGPIYTF
>TRBV5-5|-|TRBJ2-3|TRBD1
TGTGCCAGCAGCCCCAGGCCACAGGGGGCGATTACAGATACGCAGTATTTT
CASSPRPQGAITDTQYF
>TRBV11-2|-|TRBJ2-5|TRBD2
TGTGCCAGCAGCTCAAGTCTAGCGGTAAAAGAGACCCAGTACTTC
CASSSSLAVKETQYF
>TRBV5-5|-|TRBJ2-1|TRBD1
TGTGCCAGCAGCTTGGGTACGGACAGGGGGCCTGAGCAGTTCTTC
CASSLGTDRGPEQFF
>TRBV19|-|TRBJ2-7|TRBD2
TGTGCCTGTCGAGGGACTAGCGGGAGTAGGAGGGACGAGCAGTACTTC
CACRGTSGSRRDEQYF
>TRBV19|-|TRBJ1-2|-
TGTGCCAGTACGAAACAGGAAAAGATTGGCTACACCTTC
CASTKQEKIGYTF
>TRBV6-1|few|TRBJ1-6|-
TGTGCCAGCAGTGTTACTGGGAGCTCCTATAATTCACCCCTCCACTTT
CASSVTGSSYNSPLHF
>TRBV19|-|TRBJ1-1|-
TGTGCCAGTAGTCGTGCCGGGGAAGCTTTCTTT
CASSRAGEAFF
>TRBV28|-|TRBJ2-7|-
TGTGCCAGCAGTTCCCCGGGGACCTACGAGCAGTACTTC
CASSSPGTYEQYF
>TRBV2|-|TRBJ2-7|-
TGTGCCAGCAGGGTCCAGGGGACCCCCTACGAGCAGTACTTC
CASRVQGTPYEQYF
>TRBV29-1|-|TRBJ2-7|-
TGCAGCGTTGGGGGCAGTACCTACGAGCAGTACTTC
CSVGGSTYEQYF
>TRBV28|-|TRBJ2-3|-
TGTGCCAGCCACCAAGGAGTGGATACGCAGTATTTT
CASHQGVDTQYF
>TRBV6-5|-|TRBJ2-7|-
TGTGCCAGCATACGGCGGGCAGGGAGGTCCGACGAGCAGTACTTC
CASIRRAGRSDEQYF
>TRBV30|-|TRBJ2-6|-
TGTGCCTCCAACCGACAGCTCTCTGGGGCCAACGTCCTGACTTTC
CASNRQLSGANVLTF
>TRBV7-2|-|TRBJ2-7|-
TGTGCCAGCAGCTTAGCTTCTACGACTGCCGCGTACGAGCAGTACTTC
CASSLASTTAAYEQYF
>TRBV9|few|TRBJ1-2|-
TGTGCCAGCAGCGTAGGAGGTAAGGGGAGGTATGGCTACACCTTC
CASSVGGKGRYGYTF
>TRBV27|-|TRBJ2-3|TRBD2
TGTGCCAGCAGTGGGGGGTCGGGACTAGCGGGAGGAGGCACAGATACGCAGTATTTT
CASSGGSGLAGGGTDTQYF
>TRBV6-6|-|TRBJ1-1|TRBD1
TGTGCCAGCAGTGCCAGGGGGGCGAACACTGAAGCTTTCTTT
CASSARGANTEAFF
>TRBV11-2|-|TRBJ2-2|TRBD1
TGTGCCAGCAGCCGGACAGGTACTTCGATGGGCACCGGGGAGCTGTTTTTT
CASSRTGTSMGTGELFF
>TRBV5-4|-|TRBJ1-2|-
TGTGCCAGCAGCTTGGCCGATGGCAGGGGATATGGCTACACCTTC
CASSLADGRGYGYTF
>TRBV3-1/TRBV3-2|-|TRBJ2-3|TRBD1
TGTGCCAGCAGCCGCGGACAGGGAAGCACAGATACGCAGTATTTT
CASSRGQGSTDTQYF
>TRBV19|-|TRBJ1-3|-
TGTGCCAGTAGTATCGGACAGCTCTCTGGAAACACCATATATTTT
CASSIGQLSGNTIYF
>TRBV7-6|-|TRBJ1-1|-
TGTGCCAGCAGCTTAGTCGGGGGGGATATGAACACTGAAGCTTTCTTT
CASSLVGGDMNTEAFF
>TRBV9|-|TRBJ2-2|-
TGTGCCAGCAGCGTAGTACAGACCACCGGGGAGCTGTTTTTT
CASSVVQTTGELFF
>TRBV10-2|-|TRBJ2-7|-
TGCGCCAGCAGGCCCGCGGGGAGCGAGCCTCACGAGCAGTACTTC
CASRPAGSEPHEQYF
>TRBV28|-|TRBJ2-7|-
TGTGCCAGCAGTTTTGGAGACCTCTACGAGCAGTACTTC
CASSFGDLYEQYF
>TRBV29-1|-|TRBJ1-1|-
TGCAGCGTGCGCCCCGGGACAAACAAGAACACTGAAGCTTTCTTT
CSVRPGTNKNTEAFF
>TRBV2|once|TRBJ1-5|-
TGTGCCAGCAGTGAAGAACACAATCAGCCCCAGCATTTT
CASSEEHNQPQHF
>TRBV6-4|few|TRBJ2-1|-
TGTGCCAGCAGTAGTGATACAGGGCCGAATGAGCAGTTCTTC
CASSSDTGPNEQFF
>TRBV28|once|TRBJ2-1|TRBD2
TGTGCCAGCAGTGCGGGGGGTCCTTGGGATGAGCAGTTCTTC
CASSAGGPWDEQFF
>TRBV9|-|TRBJ2-7|TRBD2
TGTGCCAGCAGTCCTCCGGGGGGCTACGAGCAGTACTTC
CASSPPGGYEQYF
>TRBV18|-|TRBJ1-1|-
TGTGCCAGCTCCCTGCTCAACTTGAACACTGAAGCTTTCTTT
CASSLLNLNTEAFF
>TRBV10-3|-|TRBJ2-7|-
TGTGCCATCAGTGAGTCGAGGGTGCGCGAGCAGTACTTC
CAISESRVREQYF
>TRBV9|-|TRBJ2-2|TRBD1
TGTGCCAGCAACCCGGGACAGGGAGACACCGGGGAGCTGTTTTTT
CASNPGQGDTGELFF
>TRBV30|-|TRBJ1-5|TRBD1
TGTGCCTGGACCAGGACAGGGGATAATCAGCCCCAGCATTTT
CAWTRTGDNQPQHF
>TRBV11-1|-|TRBJ2-7|-
TGTGCCAGCAGCTTTCTCCTCTCCTACGAGCAGTACTTC
CASSFLLSYEQYF
>TRBV11-2|-|TRBJ2-1|TRBD2
TGTGCCAGCAGCTTGCTAGCGGGAGGTTGGAGTGAGCAGTTCTTC
CASSLLAGGWSEQFF
>TRBV7-3|-|TRBJ2-3|TRBD2
TGTGCCAGCAGCCTGGGACTAGCGGGGACAGATACGCAGTATTTT
CASSLGLAGTDTQYF
>TRBV24-1|-|TRBJ2-5|TRBD2
TGTGCCACCAGTGAATCGGGACTAGGGGGGGAGACCCAGTACTTC
CATSESGLGGETQYF
>TRBV19|-|TRBJ1-1|TRBD1
TGTGCCAGTATGGGATGGGACAGGGGACGCGTCGCTTTCTTT
CASMGWDRGRVAFF
>TRBV6-2/TRBV6-3|-|TRBJ2-7|-
TGTGCCAGCAGCCTACCGAAGGGGGTCGGCGGCTACGAGCAGTACTTC
CASSLPKGVGGYEQYF
>TRBV19|-|TRBJ1-4|TRBD1
TGTGCCAGCCGGAGGGGGCAAGGTGATGAAAAACTGTTTTTT
CASRRGQGDEKLFF
>TRBV6-5|-|TRBJ2-1|-
TGTGCCAGCAGTTACAGTTCAGGGGTAGACTACAATGAGCAGTTCTTC
CASSYSSGVDYNEQFF